Included here is one TCR beta chain sequence, with context. What it binds is unknown. Sequencing used immunoSEQ multiplex PCR; TCRdb keeps in-frame clones, though not all of them. This sample has tens of thousands of clones, with approximately 90% found just once. This sample is drawn from a study of T cells in tuberculosis. Findings and caveats of the study: A GMM-specific repertoire classifier reached about 89% accuracy, AUROC more than 0.8.

In germline, CDR1 is MGHDK, CDR2 SYGVNS. Trimming left V 6 bases short and J 0 bases short, with 9 bases between. This CDR3 has 13 residues. This clonotype was obtained from a donor aged 10-35 years with latent tuberculosis or without tuberculosis infection. This chain uses TRBV25-1 with TRBJ2-7, with D tentatively TRBD1 (5 bases). Sequencing was performed on PBMCs. The CDR3 loop is CASRDSDSYEQYF. CDR3 coding DNA: TGTGCCAGCAGAGACAGTGACTCCTACGAGCAGTACTTC.